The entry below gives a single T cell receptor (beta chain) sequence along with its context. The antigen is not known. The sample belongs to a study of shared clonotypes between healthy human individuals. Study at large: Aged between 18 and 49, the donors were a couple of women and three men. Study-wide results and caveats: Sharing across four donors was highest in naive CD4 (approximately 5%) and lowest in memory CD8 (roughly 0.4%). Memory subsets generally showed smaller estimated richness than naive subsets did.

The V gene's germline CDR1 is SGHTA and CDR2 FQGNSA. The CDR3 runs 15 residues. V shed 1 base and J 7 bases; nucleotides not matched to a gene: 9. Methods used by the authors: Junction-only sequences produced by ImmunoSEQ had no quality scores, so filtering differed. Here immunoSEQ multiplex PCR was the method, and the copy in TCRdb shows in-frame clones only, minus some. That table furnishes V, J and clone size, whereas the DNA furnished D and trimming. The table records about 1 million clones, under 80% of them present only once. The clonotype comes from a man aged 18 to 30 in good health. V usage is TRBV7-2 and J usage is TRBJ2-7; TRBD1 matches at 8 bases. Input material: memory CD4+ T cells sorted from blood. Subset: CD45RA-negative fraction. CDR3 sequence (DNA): TGTGCCAGCAGCTTAGGATCCGGGACAGGAGAAGAGCAGTACTTC. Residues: CASSLGSGTGEEQYF.